The 2 T cell receptor beta chains below come from one sample, sequenced in a study of T-cell memory formation after mild COVID-19. TCRdb reprocessed the 5' RACE reads via MiXCR and lists one record per CDR3 protein. The table has around 150,000 distinct CDR3 sequences, more than 9% seen once; the top ten hold approximately 3.8%. The sequenced sample was PBMCs or a T cell subset sorted from them (not recorded which). These receptors came from a young man who had mild COVID-19 (a few samples of this study predate the infection). Cell type and time point are not known.

Only a few counts were recorded for this clonotype. V is TRBV20-1 and J is TRBJ1-5; TRBD1 is a possible D gene (6 bases). The CDR3 is 14 amino acids. Trimming took off 3 bases at V and 5 bases at J, with 14 bases between the two ends. The V gene's germline CDR1 is DFQATT and CDR2 SNEGSKA (reference sequence). CDR3 sequence (DNA): TGCAGTGCTAGCAGGGGAAGGTTCGATCAGCCCCAGCATTTT. It encodes CSASRGRFDQPQHF.

This clonotype was seen more than once but under ten times. This chain uses TRBV7-9 with TRBJ1-6; D is perhaps TRBD1 (6 bases). The germline CDR1 and CDR2 sequences are SEHNR and FQNEAQ (reference sequence). The CDR3 is 15 amino acids. Deletions cut 5 bases from V and 9 bases from J, with 17 bases between. In DNA form, the CDR3 reads TGTGCCAGCAGCATATTCGGGGGGCTAGGTTCACCCCTCCACTTT. Protein: CASSIFGGLGSPLHF.